A selection of T cell receptor beta chains follows, all from one sample in a study of T cells in Graves' hyperthyroidism and ophthalmopathy. TCRdb reanalysed the multiplex PCR reads using MiXCR and keeps one entry per CDR3 protein. The table includes more than 500,000 distinct CDR3 sequences, 15% to 20% detected once. Sequenced: blood. All receptors derive from a woman in her 30s with Graves' ophthalmopathy. Both conserved end residues are part of each CDR3. Fields, in order: D gene, clone size, J gene, V gene, CDR3 DNA, CDR3 protein. A D gene is named only where the DNA matches it firmly. Size is stated for part of the rows, as once, few or many counts, or as a class when the clone is expanded.

>NA|few|TRBJ2-1|TRBV28
TGTGCCAGCAGTTTATTGGGGTGGGTGCAGTTCTTC
CASSLLGWVQFF
>NA|many|TRBJ1-1|TRBV7-3
TGTGCCAGCAGCGGGGAAGGACAAGTGAACACTGAAGCTTTCTTT
CASSGEGQVNTEAFF
>TRBD1|many|TRBJ2-3|TRBV5-4
TGTGCCAGCAGCAATTCCGGGACAGGGGGCGATACGCAGTATTTT
CASSNSGTGGDTQYF
>TRBD2|many|TRBJ2-1|TRBV20-1
TGCAGTGAGTTAGCGGGAACCTACAATGAGCAGTTCTTC
CSELAGTYNEQFF
>TRBD1|many|TRBJ2-7|TRBV12-3/TRBV12-4
TGTGCCAGCAGTTTCCCGGGACAGGGAAGGGAGCAGTACTTC
CASSFPGQGREQYF
>TRBD2|few|TRBJ2-7|TRBV5-1
TGCGCCAGCAAGATGGCGGGGGGGGCATACGAGCAGTACTTC
CASKMAGGAYEQYF
>TRBD1|few|TRBJ1-4|TRBV30
TGTGCCTGGAGTCGGGGACAGGGTGGAATTGAAAAACTGTTTTTT
CAWSRGQGGIEKLFF
>NA|many|TRBJ2-7|TRBV5-1
TGCGCCAGCAGCGTGGAAAGGGGAGGCTACGAGCAGTACTTC
CASSVERGGYEQYF
>NA|few|TRBJ2-2|TRBV6-1
TGTGCCAGCAATGAATGGAGCGCCGGGGAGCTGTTTTTT
CASNEWSAGELFF
>NA|many|TRBJ2-1|TRBV7-2
TGTGCCAGCAGCTCTGAGGGGCTCAATGAGCAGTTCTTC
CASSSEGLNEQFF
>TRBD2|many|TRBJ2-1|TRBV5-1
TGCGCCAGCAGCCTCGGGGGGACTGAATACAATGAGCAGTTCTTC
CASSLGGTEYNEQFF
>TRBD1|many|TRBJ2-3|TRBV28
TGTGCCAGCAGTTTATGGACATCCGGGACAGGACGGGTTACGCAGTATTTT
CASSLWTSGTGRVTQYF
>TRBD2|NA|TRBJ2-7|TRBV6-2/TRBV6-3
TGTGCCAGCAGTTCTCCCTGGCGGGAGGGTCACGAGCAGTACTTC
CASSSPWREGHEQYF
>NA|NA|TRBJ2-3|TRBV19
TGTGCCAGTAGTATAGGGAGCACAGATACGCAGTATTTT
CASSIGSTDTQYF
>TRBD2|many|TRBJ2-2|TRBV6-1
TGTGCCAGCAGTTTTGCTAGCGGCTACACCGGGGAGCTGTTTTTT
CASSFASGYTGELFF
>NA|NA|TRBJ2-6|TRBV11-2
TGTGCCAGCAGCTTAGATGGACCAGGGGCCAACGTCCTGACTTTC
CASSLDGPGANVLTF
>NA|few|TRBJ2-3|TRBV14
TGTGCCAGCAGCCAAGGGGCCCCTAGGGATACGCAGTATTTT
CASSQGAPRDTQYF
>NA|few|TRBJ2-5|TRBV6-2/TRBV6-3
TGTGCCAGCAGTTACCTCCACGAGACCCAGTACTTC
CASSYLHETQYF
>NA|NA|TRBJ2-7|TRBV2
TGTGCCAGCAGTGATGGACTGATATACGAGCAGTACTTC
CASSDGLIYEQYF
>TRBD1|many|TRBJ1-1|TRBV28
TGTGCCAGCAGCGTCCGGGACAGGGCCACTGAAGCTTTCTTT
CASSVRDRATEAFF
>TRBD1|NA|TRBJ2-1|TRBV4-3
TGCGCCAGCAGCCTGACAGGGAGCCACAATGAGCAGTTCTTC
CASSLTGSHNEQFF
>NA|few|TRBJ2-1|TRBV9
TGTGCCAGCAGCGAGGACAGACTGAATGAGCAGTTCTTC
CASSEDRLNEQFF
>NA|many|TRBJ1-1|TRBV30
TGTGCCTGGAGTGTAACAGTGAACACTGAAGCTTTCTTT
CAWSVTVNTEAFF
>NA|few|TRBJ2-5|TRBV6-4
TGTGCCAGCAGTGACCCTATACACGAGACCCAGTACTTC
CASSDPIHETQYF
>NA|few|TRBJ2-3|TRBV6-1
TGTGCCAGCGACAGGCTTCTAGAGCCGCAGTATTTT
CASDRLLEPQYF
>NA|many|TRBJ2-7|TRBV2
TGTGCAACCCGATCGGGGGACGGATCCTTCTACGAGCAGTACTTC
CATRSGDGSFYEQYF
>NA|NA|TRBJ2-6|TRBV29-1
TGCAGCGTTTTGGGGAACTCTGGGGCCAACGTCCTGACTTTC
CSVLGNSGANVLTF
>NA|many|TRBJ2-1|TRBV28
TGTGCCAGCCATCCCGACAGGCAGTACAATGAGCAGTTCTTC
CASHPDRQYNEQFF
>TRBD2|NA|TRBJ2-7|TRBV5-5
TGTGCCAGCCAGAGGGCGACTAGCGAGAAATACGAGCAGTACTTC
CASQRATSEKYEQYF
>NA|NA|TRBJ1-1|TRBV14
TGTGCCAGCAGCCAATATCGCAGAATGAACACTGAAGCTTTCTTT
CASSQYRRMNTEAFF
>TRBD2|many|TRBJ2-3|TRBV20-1
TGCAGTGCTAGCCCTCCTCCGACTACTAGCGGGTTACTCACAGATACGCAGTATTTT
CSASPPPTTSGLLTDTQYF
>NA|many|TRBJ2-6|TRBV27
TGTGCCAGCAGTTTATTTCCTGACAACAGGAACTCTGGGGCCAACGTCCTGACTTTC
CASSLFPDNRNSGANVLTF
>TRBD1|many|TRBJ2-1|TRBV7-3
TGTGCCAGCAGCTTACATCCGGACAGGCTCAATGAGCAGTTCTTC
CASSLHPDRLNEQFF
>NA|few|TRBJ2-3|TRBV14
TGTGCCAGCAGCCAATGGCTAGTTAGAGATACGCAGTATTTT
CASSQWLVRDTQYF
>TRBD2|NA|TRBJ2-5|TRBV5-1
TGCGCCAGCAGCCCCCCGACTAGCCACGGAGAGACCCAGTACTTC
CASSPPTSHGETQYF
>NA|many|TRBJ2-3|TRBV20-1
TGCAGTGCTAGAAAGGCAGATACGCAGTATTTT
CSARKADTQYF
>TRBD2|many|TRBJ2-1|TRBV28
TGTGCCAGCAGTTCCTCCGGGACTAGCGGGATTCCTGAGCAGTTCTTC
CASSSSGTSGIPEQFF
>NA|few|TRBJ2-7|TRBV6-1
TGTGCCAGCAGTGAAGCGGTTCGACAGGCTTTCTACGAGCAGTACTTC
CASSEAVRQAFYEQYF
>TRBD1|many|TRBJ1-2|TRBV5-5
TGTGCCAGCAGCTTGGATGAGGACAGGACCCTACCCTATGGCTACACCTTC
CASSLDEDRTLPYGYTF
>NA|few|TRBJ1-6|TRBV7-9
TGTGCCAGCAGCTTAGGGCGGCAGAAGATTGTCTCCTATAATTCACCCCTCCACTTT
CASSLGRQKIVSYNSPLHF